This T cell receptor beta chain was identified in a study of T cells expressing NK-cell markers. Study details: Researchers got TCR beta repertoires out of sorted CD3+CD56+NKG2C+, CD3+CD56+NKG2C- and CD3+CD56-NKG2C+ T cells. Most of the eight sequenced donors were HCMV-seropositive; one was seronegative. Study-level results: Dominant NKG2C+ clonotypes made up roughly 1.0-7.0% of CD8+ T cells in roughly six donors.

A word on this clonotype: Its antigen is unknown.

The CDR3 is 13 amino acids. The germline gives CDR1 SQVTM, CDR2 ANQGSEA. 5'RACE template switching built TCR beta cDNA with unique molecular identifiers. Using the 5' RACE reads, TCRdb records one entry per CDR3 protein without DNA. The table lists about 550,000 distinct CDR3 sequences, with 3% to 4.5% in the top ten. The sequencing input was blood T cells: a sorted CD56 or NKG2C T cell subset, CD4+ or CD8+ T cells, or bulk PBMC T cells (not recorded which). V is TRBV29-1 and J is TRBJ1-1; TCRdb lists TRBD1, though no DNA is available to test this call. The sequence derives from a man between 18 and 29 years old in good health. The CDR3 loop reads CSATGGGFTEAFF. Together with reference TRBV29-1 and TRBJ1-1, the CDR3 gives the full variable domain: SAVISQKPSRDICQRGTSLTIQCQVDSQVTMMFWYRQQPGQSLTLIATANQGSEATYESGFVIDKFPISRPNLTFSTLTVSNMSPEDSSIYLCSATGGGFTEAFFGQGTRLTVV.